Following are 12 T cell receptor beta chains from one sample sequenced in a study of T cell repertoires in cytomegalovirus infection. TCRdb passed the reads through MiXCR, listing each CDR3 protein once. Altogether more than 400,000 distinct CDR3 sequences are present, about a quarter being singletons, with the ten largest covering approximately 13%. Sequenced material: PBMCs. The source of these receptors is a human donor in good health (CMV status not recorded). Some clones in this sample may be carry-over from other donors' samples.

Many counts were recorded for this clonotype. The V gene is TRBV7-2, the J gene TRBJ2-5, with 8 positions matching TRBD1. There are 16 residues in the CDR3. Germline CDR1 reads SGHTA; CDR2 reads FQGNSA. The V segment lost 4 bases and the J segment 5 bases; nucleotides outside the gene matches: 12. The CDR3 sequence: CASSWLGRGRMETQYF. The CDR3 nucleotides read TGTGCCAGCAGCTGGCTGGGCAGGGGGCGCATGGAGACCCAGTACTTC.

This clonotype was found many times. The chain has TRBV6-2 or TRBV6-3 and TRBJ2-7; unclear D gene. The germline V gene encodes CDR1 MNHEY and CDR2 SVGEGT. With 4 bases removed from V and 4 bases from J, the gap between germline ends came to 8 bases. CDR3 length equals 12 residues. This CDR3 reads CASSSTEYEQYF. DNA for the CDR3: TGTGCCAGCAGTTCTACGGAGTACGAGCAGTACTTC.

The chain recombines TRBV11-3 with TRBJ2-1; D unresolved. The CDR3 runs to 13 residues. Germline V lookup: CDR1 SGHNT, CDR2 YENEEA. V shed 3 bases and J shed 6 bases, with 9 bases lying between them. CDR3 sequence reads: CASSFPTSNEQFF. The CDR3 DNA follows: TGTGCCAGCAGCTTCCCGACCTCCAATGAGCAGTTCTTC. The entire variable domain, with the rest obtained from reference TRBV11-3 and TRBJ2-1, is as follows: EAGVVQSPRYKIIEKKQPVAFWCNPISGHNTLYWYLQNLGQGPELLIRYENEEAVDDSQLPKDRFSAERLKGVDSTLKIQPAELGDSAVYLCASSFPTSNEQFFGPGTRLTVL.

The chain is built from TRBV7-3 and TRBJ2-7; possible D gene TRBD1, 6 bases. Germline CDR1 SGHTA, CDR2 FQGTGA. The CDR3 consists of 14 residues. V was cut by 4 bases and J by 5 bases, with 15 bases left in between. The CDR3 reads CASSSTDSPHEQYF. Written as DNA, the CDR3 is TGTGCCAGCAGCTCTACGGACAGTCCCCACGAGCAGTACTTC.

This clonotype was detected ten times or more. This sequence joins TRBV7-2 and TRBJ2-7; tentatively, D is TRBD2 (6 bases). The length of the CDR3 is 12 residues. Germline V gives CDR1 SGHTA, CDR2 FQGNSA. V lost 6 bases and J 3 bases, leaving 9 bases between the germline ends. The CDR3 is CASSRLGYEQYF. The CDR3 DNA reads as TGTGCCAGCAGTCGACTAGGCTACGAGCAGTACTTC. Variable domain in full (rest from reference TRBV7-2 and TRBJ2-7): GAGVSQSPSNKVTEKGKDVELRCDPISGHTALYWYRQSLGQGLEFLIYFQGNSAPDKSGLPSDRFSAERTGGSVSTLTIQRTQQEDSAVYLCASSRLGYEQYFGPGTRLTVT.

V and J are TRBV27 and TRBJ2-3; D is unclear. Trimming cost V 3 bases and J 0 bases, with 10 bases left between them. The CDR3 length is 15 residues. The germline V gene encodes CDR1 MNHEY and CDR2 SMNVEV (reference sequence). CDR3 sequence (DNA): TGTGCCAGCAGTTTCGGGCCGGGTAGCACAGATACGCAGTATTTT. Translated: CASSFGPGSTDTQYF.

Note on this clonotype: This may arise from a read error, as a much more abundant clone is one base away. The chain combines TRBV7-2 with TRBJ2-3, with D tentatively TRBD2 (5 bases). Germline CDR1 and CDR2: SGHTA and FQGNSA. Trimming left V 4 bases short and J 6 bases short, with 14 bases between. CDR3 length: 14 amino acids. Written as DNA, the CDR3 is TGTGCCAGCAGCTCCTTTAGCGAGAGCGATACGCAGTATTTT. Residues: CASSSFSESDTQYF.

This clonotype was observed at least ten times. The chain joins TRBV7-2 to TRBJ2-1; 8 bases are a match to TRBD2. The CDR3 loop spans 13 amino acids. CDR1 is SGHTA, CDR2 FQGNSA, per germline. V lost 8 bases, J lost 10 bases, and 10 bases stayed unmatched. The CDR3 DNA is TGTGCCAGCCGGGAGCGGGAGTTACGAGAGCAGTTCTTC. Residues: CASRERELREQFF.

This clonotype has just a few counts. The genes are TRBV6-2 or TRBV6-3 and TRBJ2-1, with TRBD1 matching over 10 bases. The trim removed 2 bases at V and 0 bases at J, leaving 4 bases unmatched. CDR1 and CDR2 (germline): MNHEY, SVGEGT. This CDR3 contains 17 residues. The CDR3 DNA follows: TGTGCCAGCAGTTACCCACGGACAGGGGGCTCCTACAATGAGCAGTTCTTC. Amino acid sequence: CASSYPRTGGSYNEQFF.

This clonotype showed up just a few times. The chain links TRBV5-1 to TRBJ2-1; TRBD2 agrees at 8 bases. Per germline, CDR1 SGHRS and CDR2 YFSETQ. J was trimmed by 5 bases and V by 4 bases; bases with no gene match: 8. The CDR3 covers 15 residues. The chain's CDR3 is CASSPSQRENNEQFF. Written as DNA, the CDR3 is TGCGCCAGCAGCCCGAGTCAGCGGGAGAACAATGAGCAGTTCTTC.

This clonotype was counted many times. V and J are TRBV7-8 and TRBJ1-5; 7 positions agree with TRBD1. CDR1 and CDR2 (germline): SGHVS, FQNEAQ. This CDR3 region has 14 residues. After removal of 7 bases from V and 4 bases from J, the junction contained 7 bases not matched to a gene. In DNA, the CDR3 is TGTGCCAGCATCCAAGGGACAGAAAATCAGCCCCAGCATTTT. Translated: CASIQGTENQPQHF.

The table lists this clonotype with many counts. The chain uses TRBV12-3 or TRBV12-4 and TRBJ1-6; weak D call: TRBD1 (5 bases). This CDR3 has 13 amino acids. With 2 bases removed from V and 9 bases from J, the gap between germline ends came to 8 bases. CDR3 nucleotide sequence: TGTGCCAGCAGTTTAACAGGCGGTTCACCCCTCCACTTT. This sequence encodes CASSLTGGSPLHF.